The 24 T cell receptor beta chains below all came from one sample that was sequenced in a study of siplizumab effects on memory and regulatory T cells. Data came from immunoSEQ multiplex PCR; TCRdb stores just in-frame clones and leaves some out. Among about 50,000 clones listed, less than 98% were seen once. Sequencing was carried out using naive CD8+ T cells sorted from blood. These receptors all come from a human donor in good health.

This chain joins TRBV6-1 and TRBJ1-1; D not resolved. Trimming stripped 1 base from V and 0 bases from J, with 6 bases between. In germline, CDR1 is MNHNS, CDR2 SASEGT. The CDR3 has 14 residues. DNA for the CDR3: TGTGCCAGCAGTGAAGTCCCGATGAACACTGAAGCTTTCTTT. Amino acids: CASSEVPMNTEAFF.

This clone was counted a single time. The chain uses TRBV19 and TRBJ2-5, with 8 bases lining up with TRBD2. Germline-derived CDR1 and CDR2 are LNHDA and SQIVND (reference sequence). Trimming cost V 8 bases and J 5 bases; bases outside gene matches: 4. This CDR3 comprises 12 residues. In nucleotides, the CDR3 is TGTGCCAGTTCGGGGGGGGTGGAGACCCAGTACTTC. Translating gives CASSGGVETQYF. The full variable domain, with the rest looked up from reference TRBV19 and TRBJ2-5, is DGGITQSPKYLFRKEGQNVTLSCEQNLNHDAMYWYRQDPGQGLRLIYYSQIVNDFQKGDIAEGYSVSREKKESFPLTVTSAQKNPTAFYLCASSGGVETQYFGPGTRLLVL.

This clone was recorded once. The chain carries TRBV2 and TRBJ1-2; perhaps TRBD1 as D (5 bases). V lost 6 bases and J lost 0, with 17 bases in between. This CDR3 contains 16 residues. The germline CDR1 and CDR2 sequences are SNHLY and FYNNEI. This CDR3 is CASRGTRVGANYGYTF. The DNA for the CDR3 is TGTGCCAGCAGAGGAACCAGGGTGGGGGCTAACTATGGCTACACCTTC. Full variable domain (rest looked up from reference TRBV2 and TRBJ1-2): EPEVTQTPSHQVTQMGQEVILRCVPISNHLYFYWYRQILGQKVEFLVSFYNNEISEKSEIFDDQFSVERPDGSNFTLKIRSTKLEDSAMYFCASRGTRVGANYGYTFGSGTRLTVV.

The chain joins TRBV27 to TRBJ2-7, with 7 bases matching TRBD1. J gave up 1 base and V 4 bases, and 4 bases lay outside the gene matches. The CDR3 is 14 amino acids. Germline CDR1 is MNHEY and CDR2 is SMNVEV (reference sequence). The CDR3 DNA reads as TGTGCCAGCAGTTCAATGGGACAGTCCTACGAGCAGTACTTC. Translated: CASSSMGQSYEQYF.

Notes on this clone: A read error may account for a junction end that differs from germline. CDR3 DNA: TGTGCTAGCAGCCCGGTTCCGGGGGGGAATGAGCAGTTCTTC. Translating gives CASSPVPGGNEQFF. The V call is TRBV7-7, the J call TRBJ2-1; 8 bases map to TRBD2. CDR1 and CDR2 from the germline V gene are SSHAT and FNYEAQ (reference sequence). CDR3 length equals 14 residues.

The rearrangement joins TRBV6-1 to TRBJ1-5; D is possibly TRBD1 (6 bases). The CDR3 is made up of 15 amino acids. Trimming cost V 4 bases and J 7 bases, with 17 bases left between them. CDR1 and CDR2 from the germline V gene are MNHNS and SASEGT. The CDR3: CASSGGGSGYQPQHF. DNA for the CDR3: TGTGCCAGCAGTGGGGGGGGCTCCGGGTACCAGCCCCAGCATTTT.

This chain uses TRBV7-8 with TRBJ2-5, with D possibly TRBD2 on 5 matching bases. Between the trimmed V and J ends, which lost 5 bases and 1 base, there was a span of 11 bases. Germline assignment: CDR1 SGHVS and CDR2 FQNEAQ. The CDR3 contains 14 residues. CDR3 protein: CASSPGTSQETQYF. The CDR3 DNA follows: TGTGCCAGCAGCCCCGGAACTAGCCAAGAGACCCAGTACTTC.

This clone was detected only once. This sequence joins TRBV18 and TRBJ2-1; weak D call: TRBD2 (5 bases). V lost 5 bases and J lost 4, with 15 bases in between. Germline CDR1 KGHSH, CDR2 LQKENI. The CDR3 runs 15 residues. The CDR3 nucleotides are TGTGCCAGCTCATTGGGGAGACATAATTACAATGAGCAGTTCTTC. This encodes CASSLGRHNYNEQFF.

V is TRBV5-6 and J is TRBJ1-2; D is uncertain. Trimming stripped 0 bases from V and 2 bases from J, with 11 bases between. There are 15 residues in the CDR3. The germline CDR1 and CDR2 sequences are SGHDT and YYEEEE. For the CDR3, the DNA is TGTGCCAGCAGCTTGGATCCTCCGGGGAACTATGGCTACACCTTC. Protein sequence: CASSLDPPGNYGYTF.

This clone was detected only once. In DNA form, the CDR3 reads TGTGCCAGCAGCTTGGGGGGACTAGCGGGATGGACAGATACGCAGTATTTT. It is translated as CASSLGGLAGWTDTQYF. V and J are TRBV5-4 and TRBJ2-3, with TRBD2 matching over 13 bases. CDR1 is SGHNT, CDR2 YYREEE, per germline (reference sequence). Germline trimming cut 0 bases from V and 3 bases from J; bases unmatched to any gene: 4. The length of the CDR3 is 17 residues.

The count of this clone is one. This chain connects TRBV9 to TRBJ2-7, with 7 bases identical to TRBD2. CDR3 length equals 15 residues. The germline gives CDR1 SGDLS, CDR2 YYNGEE. V dropped 3 bases and J dropped 6; count of bases not matched to a gene: 12. The CDR3 DNA reads TGTGCCAGCAGCGCGGGAGGAGGTAGCCACTCCGAGCAGTACTTC. This sequence encodes CASSAGGGSHSEQYF.

This clone has just one count. This chain joins TRBV19 and TRBJ1-1; tentative D call: TRBD1 (5 bases). V gave up 1 base and J gave up 6 bases, with 15 bases separating them. Looked up from germline, CDR1 is LNHDA and CDR2 is SQIVND (reference sequence). The CDR3 totals 15 residues. The DNA of the CDR3 is TGTGCCAGTAGTATAGGGGAACAGGTATGGGCTGAAGCTTTCTTT. It codes for CASSIGEQVWAEAFF. Full variable domain (missing parts from reference TRBV19 and TRBJ1-1): DGGITQSPKYLFRKEGQNVTLSCEQNLNHDAMYWYRQDPGQGLRLIYYSQIVNDFQKGDIAEGYSVSREKKESFPLTVTSAQKNPTAFYLCASSIGEQVWAEAFFGQGTRLTVV.

The chain recombines TRBV4-1 with TRBJ2-1; D is undetermined. The CDR3 has 12 residues. Germline loops: CDR1 MGHRA, CDR2 YSYEKL. V was shortened by 3 bases and J by 5 bases, with 5 bases between the two germline ends. The CDR3 loop reads CASSQPDNEQFF. The CDR3 bases are TGCGCCAGCAGCCAGCCCGACAATGAGCAGTTCTTC.

This chain connects TRBV4-1 to TRBJ1-5; weak D call: TRBD1 (6 bases). Trimming stripped 0 bases from V and 5 bases from J, with 11 bases between. The CDR3 runs 15 residues. The V gene's germline CDR1 is MGHRA and CDR2 YSYEKL. The CDR3, as DNA: TGCGCCAGCAGCCAAGATTGGGGGGCCCATCAGCCCCAGCATTTT. As protein: CASSQDWGAHQPQHF.

This chain connects TRBV5-1 to TRBJ2-3; a possible D gene is TRBD1 (6 bases). The CDR3 sequence is 14 residues long. Germline CDR1 reads SGHRS; CDR2 reads YFSETQ. V lost 5 bases, J lost 1 base, and 11 bases lay in between. CDR3 nucleotides: TGCGCCAGCAGGTACGGACAGCGCACAGATACGCAGTATTTT. It translates to CASRYGQRTDTQYF.

Turning to this clone: Without the conserved terminal phenylalanine or tryptophan, this CDR3 likely stems from a read error. The limits of the CDR3 on the DNA are not certain, so only TCRdb's listed CDR3 is given. The CDR3 protein is CASSYATDRGPSR. This chain joins TRBV6-6 and TRBJ2-4; the table's D gene call, TRBD1, was not cross checked with the DNA. Germline values: CDR1 MNHNY, CDR2 SVGAGI (reference sequence). Counting both end residues, the CDR3 totals 13 amino acids.

The genes are TRBV5-5 and TRBJ2-7, with D possibly being TRBD1 (6 bases). The germline CDR1 and CDR2 sequences are SGHKS and YYEKEE (reference sequence). The CDR3 has 16 amino acids. The V end was cut by 4 bases, the J end by 2 bases, with 19 bases between. The DNA of the CDR3 is TGTGCCAGCAGCGATCCATCCCAGGGGAGAGCCTACGAGCAGTACTTC. This gives the protein CASSDPSQGRAYEQYF. The full variable domain, with the rest looked up from reference TRBV5-5 and TRBJ2-7, is DAGVTQSPTHLIKTRGQQVTLRCSPISGHKSVSWYQQVLGQGPQFIFQYYEKEERGRGNFPDRFSARQFPNYSSELNVNALLLGDSALYLCASSDPSQGRAYEQYFGPGTRLTVT.

The J gene is TRBJ1-3, the V gene TRBV7-2, with 8 positions matching TRBD1. Germline-derived CDR1 and CDR2 are SGHTA and FQGNSA. The CDR3 totals 18 residues. Trimming at V came to 5 bases and at J to 0 bases, leaving 12 bases not matched to a gene. The CDR3 sequence: CASSLILAGTGSGNTIYF. For the CDR3, the DNA is TGTGCCAGCAGCCTAATTCTAGCCGGGACAGGCTCTGGAAACACCATATATTTT.

The rearrangement links TRBV27 to TRBJ1-1; no definite D call. The V end lost 4 bases, the J end lost 1 base, and 4 bases lay between the germline ends. Germline CDR1 MNHEY, CDR2 SMNVEV (reference sequence). The CDR3 has 12 amino acids. CDR3 nucleotide sequence: TGTGCCAGCAGTTCGGCGAACACTGAAGCTTTCTTT. Translating it yields CASSSANTEAFF.

In nucleotides, the CDR3 is TGCAGCGTTGAAGAAGCGGCTCATTGGGCCGGGGAGCTGTTTTTT. Protein sequence: CSVEEAAHWAGELFF. The chain has TRBV29-1 and TRBJ2-2; maybe TRBD2 (5 bases). This CDR3 spans 15 amino acids. Germline lookup yields CDR1 SQVTM and CDR2 ANQGSEA. V was pared by 0 bases and J by 6 bases, with 14 bases between.

This chain joins TRBV9 and TRBJ2-3, with TRBD2 identical over 7 bases. This CDR3 is built from 16 residues. Germline V gene sequence: CDR1 SGDLS, CDR2 YYNGEE. The V and J ends lost 3 bases and 3 bases, in that order; junction bases with no gene match: 10. The CDR3 coding sequence is TGTGCCAGCAGCGGCACTAGCGAGCCATCGACAGATACGCAGTATTTT. It yields the protein CASSGTSEPSTDTQYF.

V usage is TRBV2 and J usage is TRBJ2-4; D tentatively fits TRBD1 or TRBD2 (5 bases each). The CDR3 consists of 16 residues. Germline V CDR1 and CDR2: SNHLY, FYNNEI. The ends were cut back, 5 bases at V and 0 bases at J, with 14 bases in the middle. The CDR3 reads CASSIQGALAKNIQYF. DNA for the CDR3: TGTGCCAGCAGTATTCAGGGAGCCCTAGCCAAAAACATTCAGTACTTC.

The rearrangement joins TRBV28 to TRBJ2-7, with a weak D call TRBD1 (5 bases). The CDR3 extends over 12 amino acids. Trimming pared 6 bases from V and 4 bases from J, leaving 10 bases between. The germline gives CDR1 MDHEN, CDR2 SYDVKM. CDR3 sequence: CASRDKKYEQYF. As DNA, the CDR3 is TGTGCCAGCAGGGACAAGAAGTACGAGCAGTACTTC.

The chain is built from TRBV5-1 and TRBJ2-1; 11 bases fit TRBD2. The CDR3 consists of 16 residues. Looked up from germline, CDR1 is SGHRS and CDR2 is YFSETQ. V trimming: 4 bases; J trimming: 2 bases; junction bases outside the gene matches: 5. CDR3 nucleotides: TGCGCCAGCAGCCCGGGGACTAGCGGAGCCTACAATGAGCAGTTCTTC. As protein: CASSPGTSGAYNEQFF.